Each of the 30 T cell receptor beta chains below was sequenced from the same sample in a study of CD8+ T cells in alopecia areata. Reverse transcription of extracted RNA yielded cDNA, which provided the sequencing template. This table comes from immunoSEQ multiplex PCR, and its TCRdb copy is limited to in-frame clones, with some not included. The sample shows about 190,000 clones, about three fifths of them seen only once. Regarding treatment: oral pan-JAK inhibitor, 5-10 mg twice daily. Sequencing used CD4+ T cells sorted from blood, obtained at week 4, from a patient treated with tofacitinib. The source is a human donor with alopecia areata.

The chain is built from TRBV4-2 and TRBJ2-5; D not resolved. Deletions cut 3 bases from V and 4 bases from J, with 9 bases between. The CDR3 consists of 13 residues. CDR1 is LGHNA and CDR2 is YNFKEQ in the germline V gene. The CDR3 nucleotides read TGTGCCAGCAGCCAGGGTGAAGCAGAGACCCAGTACTTC. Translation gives CASSQGEAETQYF.

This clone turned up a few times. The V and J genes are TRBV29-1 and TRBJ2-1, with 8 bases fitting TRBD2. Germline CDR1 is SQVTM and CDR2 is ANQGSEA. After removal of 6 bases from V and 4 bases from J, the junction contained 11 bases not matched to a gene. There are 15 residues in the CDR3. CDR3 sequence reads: CSVGGGRGGYNEQFF. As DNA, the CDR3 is TGCAGCGTGGGAGGAGGCCGGGGGGGATACAATGAGCAGTTCTTC.

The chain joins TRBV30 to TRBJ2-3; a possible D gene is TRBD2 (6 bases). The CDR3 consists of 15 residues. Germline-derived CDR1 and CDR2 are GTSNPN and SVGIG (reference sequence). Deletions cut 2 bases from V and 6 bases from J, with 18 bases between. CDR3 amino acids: CAWSPHRTSGDTQYF. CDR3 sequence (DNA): TGTGCCTGGAGTCCGCACAGGACGAGCGGGGATACGCAGTATTTT.

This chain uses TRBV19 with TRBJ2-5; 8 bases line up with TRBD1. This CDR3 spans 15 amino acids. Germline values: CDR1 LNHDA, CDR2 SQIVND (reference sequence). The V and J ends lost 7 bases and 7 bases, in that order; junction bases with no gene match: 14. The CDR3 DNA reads TGTGCCAGTAAACTATCCGGGACAGGCACAGGGACCCAGTACTTC. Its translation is CASKLSGTGTGTQYF.

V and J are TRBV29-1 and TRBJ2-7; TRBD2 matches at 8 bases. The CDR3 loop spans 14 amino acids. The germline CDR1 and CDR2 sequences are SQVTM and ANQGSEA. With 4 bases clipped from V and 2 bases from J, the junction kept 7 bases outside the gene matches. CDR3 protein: CSVVSSGTTYEQYF. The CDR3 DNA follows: TGCAGCGTTGTGAGTAGCGGGACCACCTACGAGCAGTACTTC.

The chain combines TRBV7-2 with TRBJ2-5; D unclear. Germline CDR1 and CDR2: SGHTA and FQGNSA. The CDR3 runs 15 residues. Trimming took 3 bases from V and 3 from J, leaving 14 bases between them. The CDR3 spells CASSLSFWQKETQYF. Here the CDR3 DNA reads TGTGCCAGCAGCTTGTCGTTTTGGCAGAAAGAGACCCAGTACTTC.

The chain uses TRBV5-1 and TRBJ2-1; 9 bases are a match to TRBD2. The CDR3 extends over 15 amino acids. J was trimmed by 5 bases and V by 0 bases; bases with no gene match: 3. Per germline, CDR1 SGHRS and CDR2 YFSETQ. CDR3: CASSLGSGSHNEQFF. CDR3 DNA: TGCGCCAGCAGCTTGGGTAGCGGGAGCCACAATGAGCAGTTCTTC.

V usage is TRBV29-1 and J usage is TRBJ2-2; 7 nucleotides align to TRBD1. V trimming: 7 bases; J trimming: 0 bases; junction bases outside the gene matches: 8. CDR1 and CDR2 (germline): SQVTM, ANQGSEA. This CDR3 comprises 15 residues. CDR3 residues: CSAMTGYTNTGELFF. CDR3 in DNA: TGCAGCGCCATGACAGGGTATACGAACACCGGGGAGCTGTTTTTT.

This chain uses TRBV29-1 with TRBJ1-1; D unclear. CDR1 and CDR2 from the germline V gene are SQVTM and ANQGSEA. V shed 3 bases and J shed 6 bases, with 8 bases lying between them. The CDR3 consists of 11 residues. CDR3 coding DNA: TGCAGCGTTGAGGGGAGCGCTGAAGCTTTCTTT. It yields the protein CSVEGSAEAFF.

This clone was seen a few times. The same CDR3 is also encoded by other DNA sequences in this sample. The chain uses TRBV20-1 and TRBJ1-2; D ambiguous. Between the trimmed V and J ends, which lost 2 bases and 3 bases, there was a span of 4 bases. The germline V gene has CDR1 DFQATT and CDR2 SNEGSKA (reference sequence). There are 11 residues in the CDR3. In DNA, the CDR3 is TGCAGTGCTAGAAAGGACTATGGCTACACCTTC. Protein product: CSARKDYGYTF.

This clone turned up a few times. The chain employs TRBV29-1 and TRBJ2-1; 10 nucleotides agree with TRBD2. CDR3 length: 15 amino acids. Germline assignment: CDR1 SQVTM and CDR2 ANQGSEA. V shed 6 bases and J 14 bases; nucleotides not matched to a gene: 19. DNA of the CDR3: TGCAGCGTGACGGACCGGGCTAGCGGGAGAAGCGGGGAGTTCTTC. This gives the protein CSVTDRASGRSGEFF.

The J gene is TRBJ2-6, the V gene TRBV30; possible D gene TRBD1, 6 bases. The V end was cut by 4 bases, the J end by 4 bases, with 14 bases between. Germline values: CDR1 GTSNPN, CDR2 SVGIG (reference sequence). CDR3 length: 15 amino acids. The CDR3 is CAWTVQGMGANVLTF. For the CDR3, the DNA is TGTGCCTGGACGGTACAGGGTATGGGGGCCAACGTCCTGACTTTC.

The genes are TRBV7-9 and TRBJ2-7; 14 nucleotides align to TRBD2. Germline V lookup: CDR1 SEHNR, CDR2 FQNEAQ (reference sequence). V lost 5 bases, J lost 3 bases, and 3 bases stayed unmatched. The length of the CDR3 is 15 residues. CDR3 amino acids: CASSHGTSGGYEQYF. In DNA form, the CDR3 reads TGTGCCAGCAGCCATGGGACTAGCGGGGGCTACGAGCAGTACTTC.

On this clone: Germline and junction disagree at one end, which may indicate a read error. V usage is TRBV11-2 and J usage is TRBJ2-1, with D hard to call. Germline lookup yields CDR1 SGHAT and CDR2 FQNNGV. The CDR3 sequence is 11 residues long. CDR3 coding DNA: TGTGCCAGCAGCCTAGAGGATCGGCAGTTCTTC. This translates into CASSLEDRQFF.

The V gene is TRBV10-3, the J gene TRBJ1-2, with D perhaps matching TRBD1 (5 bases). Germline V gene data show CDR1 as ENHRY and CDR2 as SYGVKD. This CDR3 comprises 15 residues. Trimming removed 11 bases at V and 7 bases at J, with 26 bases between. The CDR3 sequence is CAAQSGQGVLAGYTF. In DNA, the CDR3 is TGTGCCGCGCAGTCGGGTCAGGGTGTGTTAGCTGGCTACACCTTC.

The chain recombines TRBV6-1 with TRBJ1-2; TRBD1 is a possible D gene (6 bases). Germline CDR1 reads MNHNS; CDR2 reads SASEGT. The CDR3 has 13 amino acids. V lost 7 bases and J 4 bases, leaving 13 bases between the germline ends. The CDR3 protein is CASNEDSRYGYTF. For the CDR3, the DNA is TGTGCCAGCAATGAGGACAGTCGCTATGGCTACACCTTC.

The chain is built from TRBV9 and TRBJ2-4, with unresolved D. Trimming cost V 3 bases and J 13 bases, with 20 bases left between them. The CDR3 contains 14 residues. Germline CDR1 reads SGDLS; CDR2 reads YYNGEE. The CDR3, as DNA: TGTGCCAGCAGCGCGGCCGACGGGCTCCAGACACAGTACTTC. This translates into CASSAADGLQTQYF.

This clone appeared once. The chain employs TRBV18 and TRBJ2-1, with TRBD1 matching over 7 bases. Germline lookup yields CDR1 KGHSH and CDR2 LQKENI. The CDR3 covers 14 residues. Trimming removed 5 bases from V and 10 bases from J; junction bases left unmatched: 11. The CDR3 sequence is CASSFGTAHGEQFF. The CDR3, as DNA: TGTGCCAGCTCATTCGGGACAGCGCATGGCGAGCAGTTCTTC.

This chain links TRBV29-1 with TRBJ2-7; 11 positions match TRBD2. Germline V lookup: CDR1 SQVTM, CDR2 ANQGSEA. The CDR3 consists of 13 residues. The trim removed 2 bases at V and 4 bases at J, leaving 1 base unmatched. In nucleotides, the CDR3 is TGCAGCGTTGAAACTAGCGGGAGTTACGAGCAGTACTTC. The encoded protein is CSVETSGSYEQYF.

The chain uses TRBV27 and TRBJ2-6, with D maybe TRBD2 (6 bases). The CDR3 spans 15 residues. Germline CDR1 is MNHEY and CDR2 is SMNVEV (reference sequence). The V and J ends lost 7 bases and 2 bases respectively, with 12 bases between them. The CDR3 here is CASIGRGAGANVLTF. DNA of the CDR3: TGTGCCAGCATAGGGCGGGGCGCTGGGGCCAACGTCCTGACTTTC. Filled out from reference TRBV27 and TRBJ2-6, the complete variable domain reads EAQVTQNPRYLITVTGKKLTVTCSQNMNHEYMSWYRQDPGLGLRQIYYSMNVEVTDKGDVPEGYKVSRKEKRNFPLILESPSPNQTSLYFCASIGRGAGANVLTFGAGSRLTVL.

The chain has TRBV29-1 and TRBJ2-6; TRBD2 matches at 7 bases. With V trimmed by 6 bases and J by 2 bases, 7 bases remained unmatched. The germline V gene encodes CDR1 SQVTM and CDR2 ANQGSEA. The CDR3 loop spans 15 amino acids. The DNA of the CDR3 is TGCAGCGTAATGGGGGGGGACGCTGGGGCCAACGTCCTGACTTTC. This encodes CSVMGGDAGANVLTF.

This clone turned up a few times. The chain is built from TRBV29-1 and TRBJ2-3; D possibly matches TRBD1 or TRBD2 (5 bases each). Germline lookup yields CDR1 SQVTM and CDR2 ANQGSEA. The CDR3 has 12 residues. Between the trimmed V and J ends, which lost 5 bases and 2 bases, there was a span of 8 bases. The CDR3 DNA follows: TGCAGCGTTTCCGGGACCACAGATACGCAGTATTTT. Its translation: CSVSGTTDTQYF.

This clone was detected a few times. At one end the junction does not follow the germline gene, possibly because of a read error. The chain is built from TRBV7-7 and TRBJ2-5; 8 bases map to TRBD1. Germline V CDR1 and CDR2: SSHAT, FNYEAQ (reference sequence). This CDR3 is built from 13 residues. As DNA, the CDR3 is TGTGCTAGCAGCCGAGGACAGGGCGAGACCCAGTACTTC. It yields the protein CASSRGQGETQYF. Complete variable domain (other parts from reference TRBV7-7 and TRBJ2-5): GAGVSQSPRYKVTKRGQDVTLRCDPISSHATLYWYQQALGQGPEFLTYFNYEAQPDKSGLPSDRFSAERPEGSISTLTIQRTEQRDSAMYRCASSRGQGETQYFGPGTRLLVL.

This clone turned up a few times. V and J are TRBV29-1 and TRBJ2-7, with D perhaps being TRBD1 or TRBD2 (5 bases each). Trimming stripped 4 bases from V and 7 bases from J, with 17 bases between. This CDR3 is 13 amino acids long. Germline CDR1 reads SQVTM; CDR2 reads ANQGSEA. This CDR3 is CSVGLAGSTEQYF. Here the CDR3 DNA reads TGCAGCGTTGGGTTAGCAGGGAGTACGGAGCAGTACTTC.

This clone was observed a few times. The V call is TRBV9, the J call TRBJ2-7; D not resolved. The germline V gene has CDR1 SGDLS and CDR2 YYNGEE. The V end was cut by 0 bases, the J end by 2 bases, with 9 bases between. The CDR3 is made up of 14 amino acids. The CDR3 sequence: CASSVAATPYEQYF. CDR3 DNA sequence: TGTGCCAGCAGCGTAGCGGCGACACCCTACGAGCAGTACTTC. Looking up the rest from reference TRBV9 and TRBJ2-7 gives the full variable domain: DSGVTQTPKHLITATGQRVTLRCSPRSGDLSVYWYQQSLDQGLQFLIQYYNGEERAKGNILERFSAQQFPDLHSELNLSSLELGDSALYFCASSVAATPYEQYFGPGTRLTVT.

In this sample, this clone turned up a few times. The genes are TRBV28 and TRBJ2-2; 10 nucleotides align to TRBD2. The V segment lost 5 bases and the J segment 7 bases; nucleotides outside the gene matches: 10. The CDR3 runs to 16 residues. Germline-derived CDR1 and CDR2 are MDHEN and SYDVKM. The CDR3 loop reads CASSPSVAGGVGELFF. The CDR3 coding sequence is TGTGCCAGCAGTCCCAGCGTAGCGGGAGGAGTCGGGGAGCTGTTTTTT.

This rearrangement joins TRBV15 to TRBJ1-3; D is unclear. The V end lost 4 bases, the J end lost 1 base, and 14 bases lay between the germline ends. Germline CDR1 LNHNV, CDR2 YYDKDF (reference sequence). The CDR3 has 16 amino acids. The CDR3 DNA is TGTGCCACCAGCAAGACGGGCGGGTATTCTGGAAACACCATATATTTT. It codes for CATSKTGGYSGNTIYF.

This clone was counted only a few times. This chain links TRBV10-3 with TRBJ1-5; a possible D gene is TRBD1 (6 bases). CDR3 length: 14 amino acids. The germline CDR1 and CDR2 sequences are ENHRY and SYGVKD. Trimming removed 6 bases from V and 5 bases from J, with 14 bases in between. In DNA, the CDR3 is TGTGCCATCAGAGGACAGAACCAGGATCAGCCCCAGCATTTT. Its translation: CAIRGQNQDQPQHF.

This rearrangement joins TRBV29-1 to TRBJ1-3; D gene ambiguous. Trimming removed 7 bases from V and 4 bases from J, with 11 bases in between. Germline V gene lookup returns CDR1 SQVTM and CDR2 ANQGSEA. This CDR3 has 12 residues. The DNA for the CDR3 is TGCAGCGAGGTGACTCACGGAAACACCATATATTTT. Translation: CSEVTHGNTIYF.

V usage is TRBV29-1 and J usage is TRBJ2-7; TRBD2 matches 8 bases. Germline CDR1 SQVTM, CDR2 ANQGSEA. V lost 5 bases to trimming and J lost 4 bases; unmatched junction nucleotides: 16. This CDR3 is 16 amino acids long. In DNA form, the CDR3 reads TGCAGCGTTCGTTTCCCCGAGGGACTAGGGAGATACGAGCAGTACTTC. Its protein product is CSVRFPEGLGRYEQYF.